This TCR beta chain comes out of a study of vaccination and CD4 T cells after COVID-19. Study overall: For post-vaccine samples, collection took place a median approximately 78 days after dose two, ranging from 14 to 241.

With regard to this clonotype: What it recognizes is unknown.

Sequenced with the Oncomine TCR Beta short-read assay was DNA taken from cultured CD4+ T cells. Genomic DNA was isolated from cultured CD4+ T cells. TCRdb reprocessed the PCR reads with MiXCR, giving one entry per CDR3 protein. This table has some 10,000 distinct CDR3 sequences, around 46% appearing once. Treatment indicated: roughly nine-day PBMC culture with coronavirus spike peptide pools or control peptides (ViraFEST assay). Study-wide results and limits: Analysis of convalescent patients found that 304 of 307 vaccine-specific clones were spike mono-reactive.

Sequenced material: CD4+ T cells from blood, cultured in vitro. This TCR was recovered from a human donor who had recovered from COVID-19.

The CDR3 nucleotides read TGTGCCAGCAGTTACTCCAGTACTAATCAGCCCCAGCATTTT. Protein product: CASSYSSTNQPQHF. The chain is built from TRBV6-5 and TRBJ1-5; no clear D. Deletions cut 0 bases from V and 4 bases from J, with 7 bases between. CDR1 is MNHEY and CDR2 is SVGAGI in the germline V gene. CDR3 size: 14 residues.